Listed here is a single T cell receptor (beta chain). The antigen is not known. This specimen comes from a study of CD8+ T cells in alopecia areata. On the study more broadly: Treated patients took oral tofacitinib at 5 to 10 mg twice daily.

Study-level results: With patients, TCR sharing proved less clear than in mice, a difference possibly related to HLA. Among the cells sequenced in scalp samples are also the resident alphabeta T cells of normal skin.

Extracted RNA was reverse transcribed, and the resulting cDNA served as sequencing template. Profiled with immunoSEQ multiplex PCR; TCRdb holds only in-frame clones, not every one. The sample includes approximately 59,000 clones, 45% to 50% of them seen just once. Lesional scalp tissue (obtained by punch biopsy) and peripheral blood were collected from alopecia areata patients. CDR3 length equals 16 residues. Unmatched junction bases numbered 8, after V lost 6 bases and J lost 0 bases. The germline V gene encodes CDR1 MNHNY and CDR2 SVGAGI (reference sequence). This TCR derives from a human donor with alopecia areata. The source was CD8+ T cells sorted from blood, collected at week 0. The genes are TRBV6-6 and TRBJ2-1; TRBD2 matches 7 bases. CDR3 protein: CASSRSGELSYNEQFF. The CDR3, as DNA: TGTGCCAGCAGCCGGAGCGGGGAGCTCTCCTACAATGAGCAGTTCTTC.